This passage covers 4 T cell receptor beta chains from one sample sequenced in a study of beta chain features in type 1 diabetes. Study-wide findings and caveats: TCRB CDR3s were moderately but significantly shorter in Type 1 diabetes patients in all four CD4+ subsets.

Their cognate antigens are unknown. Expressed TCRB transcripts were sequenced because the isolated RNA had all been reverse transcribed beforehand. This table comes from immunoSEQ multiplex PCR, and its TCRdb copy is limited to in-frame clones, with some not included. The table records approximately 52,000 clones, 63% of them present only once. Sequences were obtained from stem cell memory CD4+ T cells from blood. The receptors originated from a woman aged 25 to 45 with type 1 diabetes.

The CDR3 sequence: CASSRRFGQSETQYF. The DNA for the CDR3 is TGTGCCAGCAGCCGGCGATTTGGACAGTCCGAGACCCAGTACTTC. The J gene is TRBJ2-5, the V gene TRBV7-6; D is perhaps TRBD1 (6 bases). Trimming shortened V by 5 bases and J by 5 bases, and 18 bases separated the two germline ends. Germline-derived CDR1 and CDR2 are SGHVS and FNYEAQ. This CDR3 is 15 amino acids long.

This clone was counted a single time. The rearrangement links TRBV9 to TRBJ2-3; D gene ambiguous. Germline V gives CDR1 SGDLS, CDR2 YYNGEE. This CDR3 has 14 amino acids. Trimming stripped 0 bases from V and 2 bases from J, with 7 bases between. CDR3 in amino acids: CASSVELTTDTQYF. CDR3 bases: TGTGCCAGCAGCGTAGAGCTAACCACAGATACGCAGTATTTT.

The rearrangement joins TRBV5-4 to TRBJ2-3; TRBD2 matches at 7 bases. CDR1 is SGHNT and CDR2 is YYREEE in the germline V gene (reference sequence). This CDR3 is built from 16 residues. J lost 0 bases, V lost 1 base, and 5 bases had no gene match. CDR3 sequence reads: CASSLSQRGSTDTQYF. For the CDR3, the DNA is TGTGCCAGCAGCTTGAGCCAGCGGGGAAGCACAGATACGCAGTATTTT.

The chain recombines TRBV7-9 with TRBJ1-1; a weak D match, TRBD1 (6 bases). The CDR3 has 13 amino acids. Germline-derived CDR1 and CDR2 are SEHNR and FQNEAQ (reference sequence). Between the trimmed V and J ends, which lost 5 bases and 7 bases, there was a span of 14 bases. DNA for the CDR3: TGTGCCAGCAGCCCTAGTGGACAGATTGAAGCTTTCTTT. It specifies CASSPSGQIEAFF.